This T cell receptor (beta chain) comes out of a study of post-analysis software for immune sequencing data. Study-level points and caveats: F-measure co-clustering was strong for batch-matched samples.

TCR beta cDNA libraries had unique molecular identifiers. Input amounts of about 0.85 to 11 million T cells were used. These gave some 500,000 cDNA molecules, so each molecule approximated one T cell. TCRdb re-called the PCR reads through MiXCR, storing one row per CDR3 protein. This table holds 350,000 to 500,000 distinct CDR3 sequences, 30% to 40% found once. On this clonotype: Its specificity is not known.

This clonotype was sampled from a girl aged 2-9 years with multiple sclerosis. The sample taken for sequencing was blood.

The CDR3 loop is CASSGAGEAFF. CDR3 coding DNA: TGTGCCAGCAGTGGGGCAGGGGAGGCTTTCTTT. The chain employs TRBV2 and TRBJ1-1; possible D gene TRBD1, 6 bases. Germline values: CDR1 SNHLY, CDR2 FYNNEI. The CDR3 is 11 amino acids. The ends were cut back, 4 bases at V and 11 bases at J, with 11 bases in the middle.